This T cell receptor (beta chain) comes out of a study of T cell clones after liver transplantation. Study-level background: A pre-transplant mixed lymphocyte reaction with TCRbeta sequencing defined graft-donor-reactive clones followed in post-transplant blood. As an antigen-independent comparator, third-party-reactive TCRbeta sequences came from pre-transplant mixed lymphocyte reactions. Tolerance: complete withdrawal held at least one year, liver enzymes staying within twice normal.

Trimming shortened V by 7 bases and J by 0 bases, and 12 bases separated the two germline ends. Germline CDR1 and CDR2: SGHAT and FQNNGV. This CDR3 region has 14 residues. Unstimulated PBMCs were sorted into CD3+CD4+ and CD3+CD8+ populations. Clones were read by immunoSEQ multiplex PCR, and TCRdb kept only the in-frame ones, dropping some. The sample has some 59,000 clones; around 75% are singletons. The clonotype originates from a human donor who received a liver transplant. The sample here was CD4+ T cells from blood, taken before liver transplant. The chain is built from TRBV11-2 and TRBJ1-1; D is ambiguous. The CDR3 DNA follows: TGTGCCAGCACCCTCGGGGTGATGAACACTGAAGCTTTCTTT. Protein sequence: CASTLGVMNTEAFF.